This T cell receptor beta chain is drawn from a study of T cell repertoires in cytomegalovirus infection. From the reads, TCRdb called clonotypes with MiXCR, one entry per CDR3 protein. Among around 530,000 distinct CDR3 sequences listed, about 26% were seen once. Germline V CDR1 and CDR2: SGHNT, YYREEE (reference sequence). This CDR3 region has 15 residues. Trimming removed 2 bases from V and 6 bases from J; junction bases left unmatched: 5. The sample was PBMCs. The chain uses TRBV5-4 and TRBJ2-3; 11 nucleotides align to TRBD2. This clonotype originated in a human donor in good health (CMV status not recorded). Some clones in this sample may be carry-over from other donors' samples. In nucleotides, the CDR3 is TGTGCCAGCAGCTTCGGGACTAGCGGTTCCGATACGCAGTATTTT. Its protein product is CASSFGTSGSDTQYF.